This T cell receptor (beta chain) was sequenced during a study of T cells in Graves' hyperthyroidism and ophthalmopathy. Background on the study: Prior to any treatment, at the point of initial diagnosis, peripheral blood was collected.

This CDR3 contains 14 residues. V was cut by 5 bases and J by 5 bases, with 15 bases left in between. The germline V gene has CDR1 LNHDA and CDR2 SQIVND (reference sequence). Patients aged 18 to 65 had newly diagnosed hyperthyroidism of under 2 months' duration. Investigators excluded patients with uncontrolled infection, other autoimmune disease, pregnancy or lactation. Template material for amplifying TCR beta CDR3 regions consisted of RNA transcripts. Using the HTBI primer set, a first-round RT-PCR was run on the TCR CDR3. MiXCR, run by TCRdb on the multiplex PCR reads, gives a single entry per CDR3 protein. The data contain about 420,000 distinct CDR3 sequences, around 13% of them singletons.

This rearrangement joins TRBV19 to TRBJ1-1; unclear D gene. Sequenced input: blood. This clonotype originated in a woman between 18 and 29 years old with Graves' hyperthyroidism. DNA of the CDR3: TGTGCCAGTAGTTTACGGGCCGAGACGACTGAAGCTTTCTTT. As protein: CASSLRAETTEAFF.